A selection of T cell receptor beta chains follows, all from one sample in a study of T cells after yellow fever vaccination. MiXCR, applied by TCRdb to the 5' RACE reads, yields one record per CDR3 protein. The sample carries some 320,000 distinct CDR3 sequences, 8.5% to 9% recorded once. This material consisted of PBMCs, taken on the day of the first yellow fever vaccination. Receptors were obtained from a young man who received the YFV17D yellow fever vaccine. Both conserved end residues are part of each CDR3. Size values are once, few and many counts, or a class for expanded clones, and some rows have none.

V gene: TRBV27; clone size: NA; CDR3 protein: CASSRNPQADTQYF
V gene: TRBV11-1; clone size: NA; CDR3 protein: CASSLMGGYTGELFF
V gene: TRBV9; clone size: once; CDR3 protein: CASSVFGGGLYNEQFF
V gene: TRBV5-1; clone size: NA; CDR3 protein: CASSLMTGANVLTF
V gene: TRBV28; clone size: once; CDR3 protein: CASSFWGGTEAFF
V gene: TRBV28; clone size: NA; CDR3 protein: CASFYSGGWELFF
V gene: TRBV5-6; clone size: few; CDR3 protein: CASSPDSRNTGELFF
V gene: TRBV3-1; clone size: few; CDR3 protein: CASSQDLAGGGELFF
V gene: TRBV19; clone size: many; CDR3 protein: CASSIDSRGGTEAFF
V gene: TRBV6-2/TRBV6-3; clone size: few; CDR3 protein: CASRPRDRDGEQFF
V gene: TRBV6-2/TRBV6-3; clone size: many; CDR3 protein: CASSPEGQLNTEAFF
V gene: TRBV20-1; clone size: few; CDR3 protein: CSARTQGADGYTF